The rows below give T cell receptor beta chains drawn from one sample of a study of cytomegalovirus exposure and HLA in healthy donors. TCRdb's table, derived via immunoSEQ multiplex PCR, lists solely in-frame clones and lacks some. The sample lists about 130,000 clones, around 80% occurring once. Sequencing was done on a sample of PBMCs. These receptors all come from a woman between 35 and 50 years old in good health and CMV-seronegative. The conserved cysteine and the conserved F or W are not part of the CDR3 here.

TRBV9	TRBJ2-4	ASSVSGTVAKNIQY
TRBV15	TRBJ1-2	ATSRGQNSNYGYT
TRBV19	TRBJ1-2	ASSRTGGPYGYT
TRBV6-5	TRBJ2-7	ASSRTPYEQY
TRBV10-3	TRBJ2-3	AISPGITDTQY
TRBV5-1	TRBJ2-2	ASSPFLPGTNTGELF
TRBV10-3	TRBJ2-6	ASSYDTGANVLT
TRBV6-6	TRBJ2-2	ASSYSGTGSTGELF
TRBV4-3	TRBJ1-2	ASSQDPGGADGYT
TRBV9	TRBJ1-5	ASSLGQINQPQH
TRBV7-9	TRBJ2-3	ASTKGQGVTDTQY
TRBV19	TRBJ2-7	ASSRGQGGYEQY
TRBV5-6	TRBJ2-7	ASSSIALQGLGYEQY
TRBV9	TRBJ2-2	ASRNGFGAGDTGELF
TRBV28	TRBJ2-2	ASSFRTETGELF
TRBV11-2	TRBJ2-7	ASSPRQGPSYEQY
TRBV7-2	TRBJ2-7	ASSLAGQNYEQY
TRBV4-1	TRBJ2-7	ASSPRPQGARLDEQY
TRBV7-2	TRBJ2-7	ASSPYSRQSYEQY
TRBV5-1	TRBJ1-2	ASSIQANYGYT
TRBV5-4	TRBJ2-1	ASREGSNEQF
TRBV7-8	TRBJ2-6	ASSRLAVSSSGANVLT
TRBV19	TRBJ2-7	ASSRTGFTYEQY
TRBV18	TRBJ2-7	ASSGTSGPSYEQY
TRBV19	TRBJ1-5	ASSIAHYSTSNQPQH
TRBV13	TRBJ1-6	ASSLRGEDSPLH
TRBV6-4	TRBJ2-5	ASSDPSGGAWDQETQY
TRBV29-1	TRBJ2-1	SVGAGLLLDEQF
TRBV7-2	TRBJ2-1	ASSSGTSGVRVQF
TRBV19	TRBJ2-7	ASRTTSGAHYEQY
TRBV10-3	TRBJ2-7	AISPSGGVSYEQY
TRBV6-1	TRBJ2-7	ASRGTPGQSYEQY
TRBV7-2	TRBJ1-2	ASSTRLDGYT
TRBV13	TRBJ2-2	ASRRESGELF
TRBV11-3	TRBJ2-3	ASSSGGAADTQY
TRBV5-1	TRBJ1-2	ASSLGQGLYGYT
TRBV5-1	TRBJ2-2	ASSLRGPSTGELF
TRBV6-1	TRBJ2-7	ASSGGRGPAYEQY
TRBV5-1	TRBJ2-5	ASSVTGALQETQY
TRBV5-1	TRBJ2-2	ASSGVDRGDTGELF
TRBV4-3	TRBJ2-7	ASSQGSRNHRGNYEQY
TRBV4-1	TRBJ2-2	ASRPGQTLPNTGELF
TRBV7-9	TRBJ2-3	ASSLGLAGGTDTQY
TRBV6-6	TRBJ1-4	ASNSDRAGVEKLF
TRBV19	TRBJ2-5	ASSIVPGQGSETQY
TRBV7-9	TRBJ2-7	ASSPIDSPYEQY
TRBV4-3	TRBJ1-2	ASSQGTEYGYT
TRBV4-2	TRBJ1-5	ASSQDGTGGNQPQH
TRBV7-9	TRBJ2-1	ASSPPGLAVDGQF
TRBV9	TRBJ1-2	ASSSGQPYGYT